Following are 27 T cell receptor beta chains from one sample sequenced in a study of monozygotic twins with inflammatory bowel disease. TCRdb reprocessed the 5' RACE reads and keeps a single row for each CDR3 protein, giving no DNA. Its table lists approximately 120,000 distinct CDR3 sequences. Specimen: blood. The receptors were gathered from a human donor with ulcerative colitis or Crohn's disease, or a healthy co-twin of an affected twin (not recorded which).

J is TRBJ2-5 and V is TRBV28; as DNA is missing, the TRBD1 call by TCRdb cannot be tested. Germline V gene lookup returns CDR1 MDHEN and CDR2 SYDVKM. This CDR3 has 15 residues. The CDR3 is CASSFGAPYQETQYF.

The rearrangement links TRBV20-1 to TRBJ1-5. Germline V CDR1 and CDR2: DFQATT, SNEGSKA (reference sequence). The CDR3 totals 15 residues. The CDR3 sequence: CSARDTGEGLKVQHF.

The J gene is TRBJ1-2, the V gene TRBV7-8; there is no DNA to check the TCRdb D call of TRBD1. The V gene's germline CDR1 is SGHVS and CDR2 FQNEAQ. The CDR3 loop spans 15 amino acids. CDR3 amino acids: CASSAQGTTNYGYTF.

The chain joins TRBV6-1 to TRBJ1-5. CDR1 is MNHNS and CDR2 is SASEGT in the germline V gene. This CDR3 spans 13 amino acids. The CDR3 sequence is CASRSSPHQPQHF.

The chain combines TRBV7-2 with TRBJ2-5. CDR1 and CDR2 (germline): SGHTA, FQGNSA. The CDR3 is made up of 13 amino acids. The chain's CDR3 is CASSLGSEETQYF.

The chain carries TRBV7-2 and TRBJ2-7. CDR1 and CDR2 (germline): SGHTA, FQGNSA. CDR3 length equals 14 residues. The CDR3: CASSLEYRRYEQYF.

The J gene is TRBJ1-4, the V gene TRBV20-1; no DNA is available, so the TRBD1 call from TCRdb remains unchecked. The CDR3 runs 13 residues. Germline CDR1 reads DFQATT; CDR2 reads SNEGSKA (reference sequence). The CDR3 sequence: CSAPGPYNEKLFF.

The rearrangement joins TRBV5-1 to TRBJ2-2; TCRdb names TRBD1, which stays unverified in the absence of DNA. CDR3 length: 16 amino acids. Germline V gene sequence: CDR1 SGHRS, CDR2 YFSETQ. The CDR3 here is CASSLFLGRGTGELFF.

The CDR3 protein is CASSSSPTGGNSPLHF. This chain uses TRBV27 with TRBJ1-6; checking the TCRdb D call of TRBD1 is not possible without DNA. Germline CDR1 MNHEY, CDR2 SMNVEV (reference sequence). The CDR3 loop spans 16 amino acids.

V gene TRBV10-3 combines with J gene TRBJ2-3; the TCRdb call, TRBD2, lacks DNA for checking. The CDR3 is made up of 17 amino acids. In germline, CDR1 is ENHRY, CDR2 SYGVKD. The CDR3: CAMIGLAGGRNTDTQYF.

This CDR3 reads CASSIHGGGIYEQFF. This sequence joins TRBV7-9 and TRBJ2-1; the D gene TCRdb calls, TRBD1, cannot be checked with no DNA. The CDR3 is made up of 15 amino acids. CDR1 and CDR2 (germline): SEHNR, FQNEAQ (reference sequence).

The chain joins TRBV29-1 to TRBJ2-7. Germline V gene lookup returns CDR1 SQVTM and CDR2 ANQGSEA. This CDR3 is built from 11 residues. The CDR3 loop is CSVGPVSEQYF.

This sequence joins TRBV3-1 and TRBJ2-7. The CDR3 has 13 amino acids. Germline values: CDR1 LGHDT, CDR2 YNNKEL (reference sequence). CDR3 region: CASSQGYFYKQYF.

CDR3 loop: CASSRLGTSGLNEQFF. This rearrangement joins TRBV28 to TRBJ2-1; the TCRdb D gene call, TRBD2, has no DNA to confirm it. The CDR3 contains 16 residues. Germline values: CDR1 MDHEN, CDR2 SYDVKM.

V usage is TRBV5-1 and J usage is TRBJ1-1; TCRdb calls TRBD1, which cannot be checked without DNA. The CDR3 runs to 16 residues. CDR1 SGHRS and CDR2 YFSETQ come from the germline V gene. This CDR3 is CASSPIPGGSNTEAFF.

The gene calls are TRBV7-6 and TRBJ1-2; the TCRdb D gene call, TRBD1, has no DNA to confirm it. The CDR3 is 15 amino acids. Germline V gene sequence: CDR1 SGHVS, CDR2 FNYEAQ. The CDR3 protein is CASSLTGWANYGYTF. The whole variable domain, filled in from reference TRBV7-6 and TRBJ1-2, reads GAGVSQSPRYKVTKRGQDVALRCDPISGHVSLYWYRQALGQGPEFLTYFNYEAQQDKSGLPNDRFSAERPEGSISTLTIQRTEQRDSAMYRCASSLTGWANYGYTFGSGTRLTVV.

This sequence joins TRBV24-1 and TRBJ2-3. The CDR3 consists of 16 residues. CDR1 is KGHDR and CDR2 is SFDVKD in the germline V gene. The CDR3 is CATSDLWDIRADTQYF.

This chain uses TRBV6-5 with TRBJ1-2; TCRdb's assignment of TRBD1 cannot be checked, as there is no DNA. The germline gives CDR1 MNHEY, CDR2 SVGAGI. The CDR3 spans 16 residues. CDR3 loop: CASSTWTGGGWYGYTF.

The chain has TRBV7-9 and TRBJ1-1. Germline CDR1 SEHNR, CDR2 FQNEAQ (reference sequence). This CDR3 is 13 amino acids long. The CDR3 loop is CASSLGGQRQAFF.

The chain links TRBV12-3 or TRBV12-4 to TRBJ1-5; TCRdb's assignment of TRBD1 cannot be checked, as there is no DNA. The CDR3 is 14 amino acids. Here the CDR3 reads CASTQSYRGQPQHF.

CDR3 residues: CASSQTGVNSPLHF. J is TRBJ1-6 and V is TRBV4-1; with no DNA, the TCRdb D assignment of TRBD1 cannot be verified. Germline V gene sequence: CDR1 MGHRA, CDR2 YSYEKL. This CDR3 region has 14 residues.

J is TRBJ1-5 and V is TRBV6-2 or TRBV6-3; without DNA, the TCRdb call of TRBD1 cannot be checked. Looked up from germline, CDR1 is MNHEY and CDR2 is SVGEGT. This CDR3 is built from 14 residues. The chain's CDR3 is CASSYTDRDQPQHF.

This sequence joins TRBV28 and TRBJ2-2; TCRdb designates TRBD2, a call that cannot be tested without DNA. This CDR3 is 15 amino acids long. Germline CDR1 reads MDHEN; CDR2 reads SYDVKM. CDR3 region: CASTPGGTNTGELFF. Full variable domain (rest looked up from reference TRBV28 and TRBJ2-2): DVKVTQSSRYLVKRTGEKVFLECVQDMDHENMFWYRQDPGLGLRLIYFSYDVKMKEKGDIPEGYSVSREKKERFSLILESASTNQTSMYLCASTPGGTNTGELFFGEGSRLTVL.

The chain uses TRBV6-1 and TRBJ2-7. The CDR3 sequence is 12 residues long. Germline V gene lookup returns CDR1 MNHNS and CDR2 SASEGT. The CDR3 loop reads CASSEGISEQYF.

The chain joins TRBV19 to TRBJ2-2; TCRdb names TRBD2, which stays unverified in the absence of DNA. The germline V gene encodes CDR1 LNHDA and CDR2 SQIVND (reference sequence). The CDR3 runs 15 residues. CDR3 sequence: CASSIGGSVTGELFF.

V and J are TRBV7-6 and TRBJ2-2; the D call of TRBD2 rests on TCRdb alone, since no DNA is present to check it. The CDR3 totals 16 residues. Per the germline V gene, CDR1 is SGHVS and CDR2 is FNYEAQ. Here the CDR3 reads CASSHRTSGRTGELFF.

The J gene is TRBJ2-1, the V gene TRBV7-6; with no DNA, the TCRdb D assignment of TRBD1 cannot be verified. Germline loops: CDR1 SGHVS, CDR2 FNYEAQ. The CDR3 covers 16 residues. The CDR3 loop reads CASSLVEGQKNNEQFF.